A single sample gave rise to the 16 T cell receptor beta chains below, sequenced in a study of blood T cell repertoires in COVID-19. The data were produced by immunoSEQ multiplex PCR, yet TCRdb's version contains in-frame clones alone and is incomplete. The sample lists more than 120,000 clones, roughly 82% seen once, with around 5% in the top ten. The sample consisted of peripheral blood. These receptors came from a human donor in a cohort sampled during active COVID-19.

The chain recombines TRBV19 with TRBJ2-1; TRBD2 agrees at 12 bases. Germline V lookup: CDR1 LNHDA, CDR2 SQIVND (reference sequence). Losses at the gene ends were 5 bases for V and 10 bases for J; bases not matched to a gene: 6. The CDR3 has 14 amino acids. CDR3 sequence: CASSASGGALEQFF. In DNA form, the CDR3 reads TGTGCCAGTAGTGCTAGCGGGGGGGCCTTAGAGCAGTTCTTC.

The chain links TRBV29-1 to TRBJ1-5, with D perhaps matching TRBD1 (5 bases). The CDR3 is 14 residues long. Trimming took off 6 bases at V and 4 bases at J, with 16 bases between the two ends. Germline CDR1 reads SQVTM; CDR2 reads ANQGSEA. The CDR3 here is CSVGGRGPNQPQHF. As DNA, the CDR3 is TGCAGCGTGGGAGGGAGGGGACCTAATCAGCCCCAGCATTTT. Supplemented by reference TRBV29-1 and TRBJ1-5, the full variable domain reads SAVISQKPSRDICQRGTSLTIQCQVDSQVTMMFWYRQQPGQSLTLIATANQGSEATYESGFVIDKFPISRPNLTFSTLTVSNMSPEDSSIYLCSVGGRGPNQPQHFGDGTRLSIL.

CDR3 DNA sequence: TGCGCCAGCAGCCCATTGGGGGGGACCGGGGAGCTGTTTTTT. Protein sequence: CASSPLGGTGELFF. The rearrangement links TRBV5-1 to TRBJ2-2; 7 bases are shared with TRBD2. CDR3 length: 14 amino acids. CDR1 and CDR2 (germline): SGHRS, YFSETQ. V was clipped by 4 bases and J by 5 bases; unmatched bases: 5.

The chain combines TRBV7-2 with TRBJ1-1; D uncertain. Germline loops: CDR1 SGHTA, CDR2 FQGNSA. The CDR3 runs 16 residues. The V end was cut by 1 base, the J end by 0 bases, with 12 bases between. The CDR3 coding sequence is TGTGCCAGCAGCTTAGGCCCAGGTAACTTGAACACTGAAGCTTTCTTT. This encodes CASSLGPGNLNTEAFF.

This chain uses TRBV18 with TRBJ1-5; the match to TRBD1 covers 7 bases. The length of the CDR3 is 19 residues. Trimming took 4 bases from V and 5 from J; bases not matched to a gene: 20. Looked up from germline, CDR1 is KGHSH and CDR2 is LQKENI. The DNA of the CDR3 is TGTGCCAGCTCACTATATGCCCGAGACAGGGACTTTAGGGATCAGCCCCAGCATTTT. The encoded protein is CASSLYARDRDFRDQPQHF.

CDR3 sequence: CASSPALAGPYEQYF. Written as DNA, the CDR3 is TGTGCCAGTAGTCCGGCGCTAGCGGGGCCCTACGAGCAGTACTTC. V and J are TRBV19 and TRBJ2-7, with 9 positions matching TRBD2. Trimming cost V 5 bases and J 2 bases; bases outside gene matches: 7. Germline loops: CDR1 LNHDA, CDR2 SQIVND (reference sequence). CDR3 length equals 15 residues.

The CDR3 loop is CASSSWTGGRYNSPLHF. DNA of the CDR3: TGTGCCAGCAGCTCGTGGACAGGGGGCAGGTATAATTCACCCCTCCACTTT. The V and J genes are TRBV7-9 and TRBJ1-6; 11 nucleotides agree with TRBD1. The CDR3 covers 17 residues. V gave up 4 bases and J gave up 4 bases; unmatched junction bases: 6. Germline lookup yields CDR1 SEHNR and CDR2 FQNEAQ (reference sequence).

The CDR3 region is CASSPAGTSGWTQETQYF. The CDR3 coding sequence is TGCGCCAGCAGCCCCGCTGGGACTAGCGGCTGGACCCAAGAGACCCAGTACTTC. This rearrangement joins TRBV5-1 to TRBJ2-5; TRBD2 agrees at 11 bases. J lost 1 base, V lost 4 bases, and 12 bases had no gene match. CDR3 length: 18 amino acids. The V gene's germline CDR1 is SGHRS and CDR2 YFSETQ.

The sample holds a few counts of this clone. This rearrangement joins TRBV2 to TRBJ2-7; D is possibly TRBD1 (5 bases). The ends were cut back, 5 bases at V and 5 bases at J, with 10 bases in the middle. Germline values: CDR1 SNHLY, CDR2 FYNNEI. This CDR3 spans 12 amino acids. The CDR3 protein is CASSSGYNEQYF. The CDR3 bases are TGTGCCAGCAGTTCAGGGTATAACGAGCAGTACTTC.

This clone showed up just a few times. CDR3 sequence (DNA): TGTGCCAGCAGCCGGGACAGGAGTGAGAGTTCACCCCTCCACTTT. It translates to CASSRDRSESSPLHF. The chain employs TRBV5-6 and TRBJ1-6; 8 bases fit TRBD1. V was pared by 4 bases and J by 9 bases, with 9 bases of the junction left unmatched. The CDR3 has 15 residues. CDR1 and CDR2 from the germline V gene are SGHDT and YYEEEE. Full variable domain (outside the CDR3, taken from reference TRBV5-6 and TRBJ1-6): DAGVTQSPTHLIKTRGQQVTLRCSPKSGHDTVSWYQQALGQGPQFIFQYYEEEERQRGNFPDRFSGHQFPNYSSELNVNALLLGDSALYLCASSRDRSESSPLHFGNGTRLTVT.

The chain combines TRBV7-2 with TRBJ2-3; TRBD2 aligns across 13 bases. Trimming removed 2 bases from V and 7 bases from J; junction bases left unmatched: 15. CDR1 is SGHTA and CDR2 is FQGNSA in the germline V gene. This CDR3 has 19 amino acids. The CDR3 DNA follows: TGTGCCAGCAGCTTAATCCGGGAAACTAGCGGGAGGGCCGGATATACGCAGTATTTT. Protein: CASSLIRETSGRAGYTQYF.

The V gene is TRBV7-6, the J gene TRBJ2-1; D perhaps matches TRBD2 (7 bases). Trimming took 3 bases from V and 0 from J, leaving 9 bases between them. From germline, CDR1 is SGHVS and CDR2 FNYEAQ. The CDR3 runs to 15 residues. In DNA, the CDR3 is TGTGCCAGCAGCTTCGGGGGGCTCTCCTACAATGAGCAGTTCTTC. As protein: CASSFGGLSYNEQFF.

J is TRBJ1-6 and V is TRBV15; D may be TRBD1 (5 bases). V lost 3 bases and J 10 bases, leaving 19 bases between the germline ends. The germline V gene encodes CDR1 LNHNV and CDR2 YYDKDF (reference sequence). This CDR3 contains 16 residues. In DNA form, the CDR3 reads TGTGCCACCAGCAGGGGAGGAGCAGGGATCGACTCACCCCTCCACTTT. Its translation is CATSRGGAGIDSPLHF.

The V and J genes are TRBV2 and TRBJ2-2; 11 bases line up with TRBD1. V was clipped by 7 bases and J by 0 bases; unmatched bases: 7. Looked up from germline, CDR1 is SNHLY and CDR2 is FYNNEI. The CDR3 has 17 residues. CDR3 protein: CASIRDRGKTNTGELFF. The DNA of the CDR3 is TGTGCCAGCATTCGGGACAGGGGGAAAACGAACACCGGGGAGCTGTTTTTT.

The chain carries TRBV7-2 and TRBJ2-7, with 10 bases lining up with TRBD2. The length of the CDR3 is 15 residues. With 1 base clipped from V and 3 bases from J, the junction kept 3 bases outside the gene matches. Looked up from germline, CDR1 is SGHTA and CDR2 is FQGNSA. The CDR3 DNA is TGTGCCAGCAGCTTAGTGTTAGCGGGGGGCTACGAGCAGTACTTC. Translated, it gives CASSLVLAGGYEQYF.

The V and J genes are TRBV9 and TRBJ2-1; 8 nucleotides match TRBD2. V was clipped by 4 bases and J by 6 bases; unmatched bases: 9. Germline assignment: CDR1 SGDLS and CDR2 YYNGEE. The CDR3 length is 15 residues. This CDR3 reads CASSISSGSLNEQFF. The CDR3 DNA reads TGTGCCAGCAGCATCAGCAGCGGGAGCCTCAATGAGCAGTTCTTC. Filled out from reference TRBV9 and TRBJ2-1, the complete variable domain reads DSGVTQTPKHLITATGQRVTLRCSPRSGDLSVYWYQQSLDQGLQFLIQYYNGEERAKGNILERFSAQQFPDLHSELNLSSLELGDSALYFCASSISSGSLNEQFFGPGTRLTVL.